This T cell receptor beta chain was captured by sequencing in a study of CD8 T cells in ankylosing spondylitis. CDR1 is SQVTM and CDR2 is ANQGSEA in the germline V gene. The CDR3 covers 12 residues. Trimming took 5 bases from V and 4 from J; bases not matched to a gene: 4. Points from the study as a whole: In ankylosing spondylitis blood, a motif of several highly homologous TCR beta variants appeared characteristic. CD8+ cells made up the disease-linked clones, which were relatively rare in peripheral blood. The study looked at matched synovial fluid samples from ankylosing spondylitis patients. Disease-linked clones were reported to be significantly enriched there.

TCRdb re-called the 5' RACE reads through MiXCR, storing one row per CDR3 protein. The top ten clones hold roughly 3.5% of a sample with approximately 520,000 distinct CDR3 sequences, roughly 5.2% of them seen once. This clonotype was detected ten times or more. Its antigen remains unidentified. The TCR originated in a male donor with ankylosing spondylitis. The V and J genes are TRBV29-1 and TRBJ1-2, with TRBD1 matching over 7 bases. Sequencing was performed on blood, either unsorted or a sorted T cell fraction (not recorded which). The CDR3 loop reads CSVQGGGYGYTF. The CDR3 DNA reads TGCAGCGTTCAAGGGGGCGGCTATGGCTACACCTTC.